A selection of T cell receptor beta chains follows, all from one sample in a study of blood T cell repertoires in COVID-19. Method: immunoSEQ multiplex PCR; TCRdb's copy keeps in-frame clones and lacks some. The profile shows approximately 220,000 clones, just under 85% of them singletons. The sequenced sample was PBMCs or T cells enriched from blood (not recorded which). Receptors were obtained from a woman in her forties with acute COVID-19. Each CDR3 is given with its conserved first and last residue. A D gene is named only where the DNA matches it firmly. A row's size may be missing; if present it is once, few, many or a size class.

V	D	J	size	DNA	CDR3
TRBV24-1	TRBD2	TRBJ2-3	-	TGTGCCACCAGTGAATATAGCGGGGGGGCCTCCGGCACAGATACGCAGTATTTT	CATSEYSGGASGTDTQYF
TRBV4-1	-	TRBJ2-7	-	TGCGCCAGCAGCCAAGATGTTCCTATCTCCTACGAGCAGTACTTC	CASSQDVPISYEQYF
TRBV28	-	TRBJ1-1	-	TGTGCCAGCAGTTCCAGGGGACGGTACACTGAAGCTTTCTTT	CASSSRGRYTEAFF
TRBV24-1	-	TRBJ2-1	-	TGTGCCACCAGTGATTTCGCGGGGCCTTCCTACAATGAGCAGTTCTTC	CATSDFAGPSYNEQFF
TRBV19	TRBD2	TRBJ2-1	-	TGTGCCAGTAGTATAACCCTAGCGGGCCCCTACAATGAGCAGTTCTTC	CASSITLAGPYNEQFF
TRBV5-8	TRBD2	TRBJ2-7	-	TGTGCCAGCACCGTGACTAGCGGTTCCTACGAGCAGTACTTC	CASTVTSGSYEQYF
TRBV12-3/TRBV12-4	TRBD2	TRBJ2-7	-	TGTGCCAGCAGTCGGTCTGGGCGGGGGTTGTACTTC	CASSRSGRGLYF
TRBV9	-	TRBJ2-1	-	TGTGCCAGCAGCGTCTCGAAGCTACAGGGAAACAATGAGCAGTTCTTC	CASSVSKLQGNNEQFF
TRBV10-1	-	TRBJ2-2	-	TGCGCCAGCAGTGGGCATTCCACCGGGGAGCTGTTTTTT	CASSGHSTGELFF
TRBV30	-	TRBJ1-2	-	TGTGCCTGGAGTGTACAGGGCAGGGGTGGCTACACCTTC	CAWSVQGRGGYTF
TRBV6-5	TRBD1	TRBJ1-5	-	TGTGCCAGCAGTTCGGGACAGGTCAATCAGCCCCAGCATTTT	CASSSGQVNQPQHF
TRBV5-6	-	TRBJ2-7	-	TGTGCCAGCAGCGTCCCGGGGTCCCACTACGAGCAGTACTTC	CASSVPGSHYEQYF
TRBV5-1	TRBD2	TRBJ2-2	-	TGCGCCAGCAGCTCCACCATAGCGGGAGGGCCAATCGGGGAGCTGTTTTTT	CASSSTIAGGPIGELFF
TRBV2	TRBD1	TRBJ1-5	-	TGTGCCAGCAGGGGACGGGGACAGGGGGATGATACGAAGGGGCTGAATCAGCCCCAGCATTTT	CASRGRGQGDDTKGLNQPQHF
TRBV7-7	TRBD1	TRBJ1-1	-	TGTGCCAGCAGCCCCCTCGACAGGGGGGACACTGAAGCTTTCTTT	CASSPLDRGDTEAFF
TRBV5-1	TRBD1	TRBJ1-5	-	TGCGCCAGCAGCTTGGCCCCAGGGGGAGCTCAGCCCCAGCATTTT	CASSLAPGGAQPQHF
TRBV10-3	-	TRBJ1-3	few	TGTGCCATCAGGAACCAGGGAAACACCATATATTTT	CAIRNQGNTIYF
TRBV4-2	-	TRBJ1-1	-	TGTGCCAGCAGCCAAGAATTTGCGAGTCCATTTAAGGAAGCTTTCTTT	CASSQEFASPFKEAFF
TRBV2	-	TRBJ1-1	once	TGTGCCAGCAGTGTTTTCCAAACTGAAGCTTTCTTT	CASSVFQTEAFF
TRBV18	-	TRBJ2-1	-	TGTGCCAGCAATGAGGGCGGCCCCTACAATGAGCAGTTCTTC	CASNEGGPYNEQFF
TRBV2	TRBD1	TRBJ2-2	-	TGTGCCAGCAGTCAGGGACAGTCGAACACCGGGGAGCTGTTTTTT	CASSQGQSNTGELFF
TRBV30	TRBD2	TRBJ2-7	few	TGTGCCTGGTCTAGCGGTGGGTACGAGCAGTACTTC	CAWSSGGYEQYF